This T cell receptor beta chain appears in the sequencing data of a study of CD8 T cells in ankylosing spondylitis. This CDR3 comprises 17 residues. Trimming removed 2 bases at V and 9 bases at J, with 23 bases between. Per germline, CDR1 SNHLY and CDR2 FYNNEI. General study findings and limits: Disease-linked clones bore a CD8+ phenotype and were relatively rare in peripheral blood. Within matched ankylosing spondylitis synovial fluid, disease-linked clones were reportedly significantly enriched. Some motif variants had been reported before (in reactive arthritis synovial fluid and blood).

Preparation of TCR beta libraries was done by quantitative 5'-RACE with molecular barcodes. TCRdb re-called the 5' RACE reads through MiXCR, storing one row per CDR3 protein. The sample has a few hundred thousand distinct CDR3 sequences; 20% are singletons. Comments on this clonotype: Its antigen remains unknown.

The source is a female donor with ankylosing spondylitis or in good health (not recorded which). Sequences were obtained from blood, either unsorted or a sorted T cell fraction (not recorded which). The rearrangement joins TRBV2 to TRBJ2-1; D may be TRBD1 or TRBD2 (5 bases each). The CDR3 loop is CASSEQSGGYGDAEQFF. CDR3 bases: TGTGCCAGCAGTGAACAGTCAGGTGGTTACGGGGACGCTGAGCAGTTCTTC.